These 18 T cell receptor beta chains originate from one sample sequenced in a study of control samples from healthy donors and cancer patients. Sequenced by immunoSEQ multiplex PCR; TCRdb stores in-frame clones only, minus some. In the table there are over 110,000 clones, roughly 92% of which are singletons. The sample taken for sequencing was blood. These TCRs come from a man aged 25 to 40 in good health.

The chain couples TRBV7-9 to TRBJ1-2; D is unclear. Germline CDR1 is SEHNR and CDR2 is FQNEAQ (reference sequence). With 5 bases removed from V and 3 bases from J, the gap between germline ends came to 10 bases. The CDR3 length is 13 residues. CDR3 sequence (DNA): TGTGCCAGCAGCCGAACTGGGGACTATGGCTACACCTTC. Translated, it gives CASSRTGDYGYTF.

The rearrangement joins TRBV5-6 to TRBJ1-1; the match to TRBD1 covers 8 bases. J lost 0 bases, V lost 4 bases, and 8 bases had no gene match. The CDR3 is made up of 16 amino acids. The germline V gene encodes CDR1 SGHDT and CDR2 YYEEEE. CDR3 bases: TGTGCCAGCAGCCCTGGGACAGGAGTTATGAACACTGAAGCTTTCTTT. Amino acids: CASSPGTGVMNTEAFF.

V usage is TRBV14 and J usage is TRBJ2-5; 10 bases agree with TRBD2. This CDR3 contains 19 residues. In germline, CDR1 is SGHDN, CDR2 FVKESK. After removal of 4 bases from V and 2 bases from J, the junction contained 16 bases not matched to a gene. The CDR3 spells CASSPFPSGSTIRQETQYF. The CDR3 bases are TGTGCCAGCAGCCCTTTCCCTAGCGGGAGTACCATCCGGCAAGAGACCCAGTACTTC.

The count of this clone is one. V gene TRBV7-2 combines with J gene TRBJ2-5, with D perhaps matching TRBD2 (6 bases). Trimming took 5 bases from V and 5 from J, leaving 15 bases between them. Germline V gene lookup returns CDR1 SGHTA and CDR2 FQGNSA. This CDR3 is built from 14 residues. CDR3 in DNA: TGTGCCAGCAGCCCACCGGGGAGGCGCGAGACCCAGTACTTC. Translation gives CASSPPGRRETQYF.

The chain is built from TRBV3-1 (or the pseudogene TRBV3-2) and TRBJ2-7; possible D gene TRBD1, 6 bases. Trimming removed 1 base from V and 0 bases from J, with 7 bases in between. Germline V gene data show CDR1 as LGHDT and CDR2 as YNNKEL (reference sequence). The CDR3 is 14 amino acids. CDR3 in amino acids: CASSQGQVSYEQYF. CDR3 DNA sequence: TGTGCCAGCAGCCAAGGACAGGTCTCCTACGAGCAGTACTTC.

The chain couples TRBV9 to TRBJ2-3; TRBD2 agrees at 10 bases. CDR1 is SGDLS, CDR2 YYNGEE, per germline. The CDR3 runs 15 residues. The junction had 6 bases not matched to a gene; V was cut back by 4 bases and J by 4 bases. In DNA form, the CDR3 reads TGTGCCAGCAGCCCCCGGACTAGCGGCGCAGATACGCAGTATTTT. It is translated as CASSPRTSGADTQYF. The full variable domain, rest sourced from reference TRBV9 and TRBJ2-3, is DSGVTQTPKHLITATGQRVTLRCSPRSGDLSVYWYQQSLDQGLQFLIQYYNGEERAKGNILERFSAQQFPDLHSELNLSSLELGDSALYFCASSPRTSGADTQYFGPGTRLTVL.

This sequence joins TRBV28 and TRBJ1-1; D might be TRBD1 (5 bases). This CDR3 comprises 10 residues. V dropped 6 bases and J dropped 7 bases, with 6 bases sitting between them. CDR1 MDHEN and CDR2 SYDVKM come from the germline V gene. CDR3 nucleotides: TGTGCCAGCAGGAGGGGTGAAGCTTTCTTT. It encodes CASRRGEAFF.

The chain uses TRBV7-9 and TRBJ2-1, with no clear D. V was shortened by 3 bases and J by 5 bases, with 8 bases between the two germline ends. The CDR3 covers 13 residues. CDR1 and CDR2 (germline): SEHNR, FQNEAQ (reference sequence). The CDR3 protein is CASSFSRNNEQFF. CDR3 DNA sequence: TGTGCCAGCAGCTTTTCCAGAAACAATGAGCAGTTCTTC.

The genes are TRBV7-9 and TRBJ1-2; 7 bases line up with TRBD1. Looked up from germline, CDR1 is SEHNR and CDR2 is FQNEAQ (reference sequence). CDR3 length: 13 residues. V dropped 5 bases and J dropped 4; count of bases not matched to a gene: 4. CDR3 DNA sequence: TGTGCCAGCAGCCCGGGACAGTTCTATGGCTACACCTTC. This encodes CASSPGQFYGYTF.

The rearrangement joins TRBV30 to TRBJ2-3; the D gene is possibly TRBD2 (6 bases). Germline CDR1 GTSNPN, CDR2 SVGIG (reference sequence). V gave up 2 bases and J gave up 3 bases, with 15 bases separating them. The CDR3 extends over 15 amino acids. This chain's CDR3 is CAWSPTGSSTDTQYF. The CDR3 nucleotides read TGTGCCTGGAGTCCCACCGGGAGTAGTACAGATACGCAGTATTTT. The full variable domain, completed using reference TRBV30 and TRBJ2-3, is SQTIHQWPATLVQPVGSPLSLECTVEGTSNPNLYWYRQAAGRGLQLLFYSVGIGQISSEVPQNLSASRPQDRQFILSSKKLLLSDSGFYLCAWSPTGSSTDTQYFGPGTRLTVL.

The chain links TRBV11-2 to TRBJ2-3; D might be TRBD1 (5 bases). V was shortened by 0 bases and J by 6 bases, with 22 bases between the two germline ends. The CDR3 is 18 amino acids. Germline assignment: CDR1 SGHAT and CDR2 FQNNGV. The CDR3, as DNA: TGTGCCAGCAGCTTAGATATGACAGTTTATTCCACACGGGATACGCAGTATTTT. Amino acids: CASSLDMTVYSTRDTQYF. The variable domain in full, completed from reference TRBV11-2 and TRBJ2-3, reads EAGVAQSPRYKIIEKRQSVAFWCNPISGHATLYWYQQILGQGPKLLIQFQNNGVVDDSQLPKDRFSAERLKGVDSTLKIQPAKLEDSAVYLCASSLDMTVYSTRDTQYFGPGTRLTVL.

The chain is built from TRBV28 and TRBJ2-1, with a weak D call TRBD1 (6 bases). The germline gives CDR1 MDHEN, CDR2 SYDVKM. This CDR3 is built from 14 residues. V lost 7 bases to trimming and J lost 6 bases, with 16 bases between them. The CDR3 loop is CASTDRWGFNEQFF. The CDR3 bases are TGTGCCAGCACCGACAGGTGGGGGTTCAATGAGCAGTTCTTC.

CDR3 loop: CASRPAGTGEFAEAFF. Here the CDR3 DNA reads TGTGCCAGCAGACCCGCAGGGACAGGGGAATTCGCTGAAGCTTTCTTT. The chain employs TRBV6-6 and TRBJ1-1, with TRBD1 matching over 10 bases. V lost 6 bases and J lost 6; bases outside the gene matches: 13. In germline, CDR1 is MNHNY, CDR2 SVGAGI (reference sequence). The length of the CDR3 is 16 residues.

The V and J genes are TRBV28 and TRBJ2-6, with D uncertain. Germline CDR1 MDHEN, CDR2 SYDVKM. The CDR3 totals 14 residues. Trimming pared 7 bases from V and 3 bases from J, leaving 10 bases between. The CDR3 DNA is TGTGCCAGCACAGGAGCTGGTGGGGCCAACGTCCTGACTTTC. This sequence encodes CASTGAGGANVLTF.

The genes are TRBV28 and TRBJ1-3; possible D gene TRBD1, 6 bases. V dropped 3 bases and J dropped 1 base, with 10 bases sitting between them. This CDR3 has 15 residues. Germline loops: CDR1 MDHEN, CDR2 SYDVKM. The CDR3 here is CASSLYDRSGNTIYF. CDR3 sequence (DNA): TGTGCCAGCAGTTTGTACGACAGGTCTGGAAACACCATATATTTT.

The chain uses TRBV4-1 and TRBJ1-3; the D gene is possibly TRBD1 (5 bases). The V gene's germline CDR1 is MGHRA and CDR2 YSYEKL. The germline V and J ends were trimmed by 2 bases and 9 bases, with 20 bases remaining between them. CDR3 size: 16 residues. The CDR3 loop reads CASSQTKQGTRTTIYF. The CDR3 coding sequence is TGCGCCAGCAGCCAAACTAAGCAGGGAACGCGGACCACCATATATTTT.

The CDR3 bases are TGTGCCACGGGGCGGGTCAGCTCCTACAATGAGCAGTTCTTC. It yields the protein CATGRVSSYNEQFF. V gene TRBV19 combines with J gene TRBJ2-1; D might be TRBD1 or TRBD2, each matching 5 bases. Germline V gene data show CDR1 as LNHDA and CDR2 as SQIVND (reference sequence). The CDR3 contains 14 residues. V lost 10 bases to trimming and J lost 0 bases, with 13 bases between them. Combining the CDR3 with reference TRBV19 and TRBJ2-1 gives the whole variable domain DGGITQSPKYLFRKEGQNVTLSCEQNLNHDAMYWYRQDPGQGLRLIYYSQIVNDFQKGDIAEGYSVSREKKESFPLTVTSAQKNPTAFYLCATGRVSSYNEQFFGPGTRLTVL.

The chain joins TRBV5-1 to TRBJ2-7; D tentatively reads TRBD1 or TRBD2 (5 bases each). The length of the CDR3 is 16 residues. V dropped 0 bases and J dropped 2 bases, with 15 bases sitting between them. Germline CDR1 is SGHRS and CDR2 is YFSETQ. The CDR3 DNA reads TGCGCCAGCAGCTTGGCGGGACCTCCTTCTACCTACGAGCAGTACTTC. This translates into CASSLAGPPSTYEQYF.